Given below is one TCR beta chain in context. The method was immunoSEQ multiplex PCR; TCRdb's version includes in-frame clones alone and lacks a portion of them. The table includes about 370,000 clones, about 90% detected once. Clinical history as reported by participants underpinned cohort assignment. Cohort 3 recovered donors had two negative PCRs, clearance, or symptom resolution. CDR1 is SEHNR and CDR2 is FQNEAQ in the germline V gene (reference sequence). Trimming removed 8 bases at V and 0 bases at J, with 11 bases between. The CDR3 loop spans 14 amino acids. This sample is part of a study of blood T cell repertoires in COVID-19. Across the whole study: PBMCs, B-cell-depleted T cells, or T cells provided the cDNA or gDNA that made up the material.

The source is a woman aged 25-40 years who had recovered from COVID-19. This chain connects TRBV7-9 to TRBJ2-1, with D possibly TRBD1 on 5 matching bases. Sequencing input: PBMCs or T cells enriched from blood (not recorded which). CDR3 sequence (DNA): TGTGCCAGCTACAGGCACCACTCCTACAATGAGCAGTTCTTC. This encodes CASYRHHSYNEQFF.